This TCR beta chain was captured by sequencing in a study of CD8 T cells in ankylosing spondylitis. TCRdb passed the 5' RACE reads through MiXCR, listing each CDR3 protein once. The table records under 300,000 distinct CDR3 sequences, roughly a tenth of them present only once. This clonotype was seen at least ten times. The antigen is not known. The V gene lost 0 bases and the J gene lost 10 bases, with 18 bases spanning the gap. The CDR3 length is 15 residues. The germline V gene encodes CDR1 MNHEY and CDR2 SVGAGI. Study-wide results and caveats: Reports of some motif variants in reactive arthritis synovial fluid and blood predate this one. Reportedly, significant enrichment of disease-linked clones occurred in matched ankylosing spondylitis synovial fluid. What appeared characteristic of ankylosing spondylitis blood was a TCR beta motif of about eight highly homologous variants.

The clonotype comes from a male donor with ankylosing spondylitis or in good health (not recorded which). The J gene is TRBJ1-1, the V gene TRBV6-5; no firm D call. Sample: blood, either unsorted or a sorted T cell fraction (not recorded which). The CDR3 coding sequence is TGTGCCAGCAGTTACTCGAGGGAGCCCGGTGATGGAGCTTTCTTT. It translates to CASSYSREPGDGAFF.